What follows are 27 T cell receptor beta chains derived from one specimen sequenced in a study of T-cell memory formation after mild COVID-19. TCRdb reprocessed the 5' RACE reads via MiXCR and lists one record per CDR3 protein. The sample contains about 400,000 distinct CDR3 sequences, 24% of which appear only once. Material: PBMCs or a T cell subset sorted from them (not recorded which). The receptor source for this set is an adult woman who had mild COVID-19 (a few samples of this study predate the infection). Cell type and time point are not known.

This clonotype was counted between two and nine times. The V call is TRBV7-2, the J call TRBJ1-6; possibly TRBD1 for D (5 bases). CDR3 size: 15 residues. Germline CDR1 and CDR2: SGHTA and FQGNSA. V lost 3 bases, J lost 5 bases, and 11 bases lay in between. The DNA for the CDR3 is TGTGCCAGCAGCTTTTGGGGACGAAATAATTCACCCCTCCACTTT. Translated: CASSFWGRNNSPLHF.

The chain combines TRBV20-1 with TRBJ1-1; D ambiguous. V shed 7 bases and J shed 0 bases, with 12 bases lying between them. The CDR3 covers 13 residues. Germline-derived CDR1 and CDR2 are DFQATT and SNEGSKA (reference sequence). The CDR3 spells CSGLRGLNTEAFF. CDR3 sequence (DNA): TGCAGTGGATTAAGAGGGTTGAACACTGAAGCTTTCTTT.

The chain links TRBV29-1 to TRBJ2-7; 9 bases fit TRBD1. The CDR3 contains 14 residues. The V gene's germline CDR1 is SQVTM and CDR2 ANQGSEA. The junction had 10 bases not matched to a gene; V was cut back by 5 bases and J by 5 bases. The CDR3 spells CSVNLGQGYHEQYF. The CDR3 region has the DNA TGCAGCGTTAACTTGGGACAGGGTTACCACGAGCAGTACTTC.

The J gene is TRBJ2-3, the V gene TRBV6-5; D perhaps matches TRBD2 (6 bases). The CDR3 sequence is 15 residues long. Germline lookup yields CDR1 MNHEY and CDR2 SVGAGI. The ends were cut back, 10 bases at V and 2 bases at J, with 19 bases in the middle. CDR3 DNA: TGTGCCACCTGGGACTTCACACCGCACACAGATACGCAGTATTTT. Translating it yields CATWDFTPHTDTQYF.

The gene calls are TRBV6-2 or TRBV6-3 and TRBJ2-3, with D possibly matching TRBD2 (6 bases). CDR3 size: 16 residues. Deletions cut 2 bases from V and 2 bases from J, with 14 bases between. Germline V lookup: CDR1 MNHEY, CDR2 SVGEGT. CDR3 protein: CASSYPGGSSTDTQYF. CDR3 DNA: TGTGCCAGCAGTTACCCCGGAGGGAGCTCCACAGATACGCAGTATTTT.

This clonotype was seen a few times. The chain couples TRBV27 to TRBJ2-7; D is perhaps TRBD1 or TRBD2 (5 bases each). Trimming took off 0 bases at V and 5 bases at J, with 5 bases between the two ends. CDR3 size: 12 residues. In germline, CDR1 is MNHEY, CDR2 SMNVEV (reference sequence). The CDR3: CASSLSGHEQYF. The CDR3 coding sequence is TGTGCCAGCAGTTTATCGGGACACGAGCAGTACTTC.

The chain recombines TRBV3-1 with TRBJ1-2; no reliable D call. Trimming left V 4 bases short and J 0 bases short, with 12 bases between. There are 15 residues in the CDR3. Germline V CDR1 and CDR2: LGHDT, YNNKEL (reference sequence). CDR3 residues: CASSLAYRTNYGYTF. In nucleotides, the CDR3 is TGTGCCAGCAGCCTAGCTTACAGAACTAACTATGGCTACACCTTC.

The chain employs TRBV9 and TRBJ2-2; 7 nucleotides line up with TRBD1. V lost 4 bases and J lost 6; bases outside the gene matches: 9. Germline V CDR1 and CDR2: SGDLS, YYNGEE. CDR3 length equals 15 residues. The CDR3 reads CASSPTGVSAGELFF. CDR3 nucleotides: TGTGCCAGCAGCCCAACAGGGGTTAGCGCCGGGGAGCTGTTTTTT.

The chain employs TRBV6-5 and TRBJ2-7; 7 nucleotides agree with TRBD1. Trimming took 6 bases from V and 2 from J; bases not matched to a gene: 10. The V gene's germline CDR1 is MNHEY and CDR2 SVGAGI. This CDR3 is 15 amino acids long. CDR3 nucleotide sequence: TGTGCCAGCAGATTCCGACAGGGTGGAACCTACGAGCAGTACTTC. Protein: CASRFRQGGTYEQYF.

This clonotype came up a few times. The chain uses TRBV2 and TRBJ1-3; D unclear. V gave up 5 bases and J gave up 0 bases, with 8 bases separating them. In germline, CDR1 is SNHLY, CDR2 FYNNEI. This CDR3 has 14 residues. CDR3 residues: CASSPGNSGNTIYF. The CDR3 region has the DNA TGTGCCAGCAGTCCGGGGAACTCTGGAAACACCATATATTTT. Using reference TRBV2 and TRBJ1-3 for the parts outside the CDR3, the full variable domain is EPEVTQTPSHQVTQMGQEVILRCVPISNHLYFYWYRQILGQKVEFLVSFYNNEISEKSEIFDDQFSVERPDGSNFTLKIRSTKLEDSAMYFCASSPGNSGNTIYFGEGSWLTVV.

CDR3 region: CASSLDAAPTEAFF. As DNA, the CDR3 is TGCGCCAGCAGCTTGGATGCAGCTCCCACTGAAGCTTTCTTT. The chain links TRBV5-1 to TRBJ1-1; D uncertain. Germline V gene lookup returns CDR1 SGHRS and CDR2 YFSETQ. CDR3 length equals 14 residues. V was trimmed by 0 bases and J by 4 bases, leaving 10 bases between them.

The chain combines TRBV24-1 with TRBJ2-3; D is ambiguous. CDR3 length: 14 amino acids. From germline, CDR1 is KGHDR and CDR2 SFDVKD. V was cut by 7 bases and J by 6 bases, with 16 bases left in between. The CDR3 is CATSPAPSSDTQYF. In DNA, the CDR3 is TGTGCCACCAGCCCGGCCCCCTCATCGGATACGCAGTATTTT.

The sample holds a few counts of this clonotype. The chain uses TRBV29-1 and TRBJ1-1; 7 bases line up with TRBD1. The V gene's germline CDR1 is SQVTM and CDR2 ANQGSEA. CDR3 length: 18 residues. V shed 5 bases, J shed 3 bases, and the junction held 21 bases outside the gene matches. CDR3 sequence (DNA): TGCAGCGTTCTAGGGGCTGGTTCGGCAGGGGGGACGCACACTGAAGCTTTCTTT. Its protein is CSVLGAGSAGGTHTEAFF.

The gene calls are TRBV15 and TRBJ1-5; a weak D match, TRBD1 (6 bases). CDR1 and CDR2 from the germline V gene are LNHNV and YYDKDF (reference sequence). This CDR3 has 12 amino acids. Trimming left V 3 bases short and J 11 bases short, with 11 bases between. The CDR3 is CATSREQGTQHF. The CDR3 DNA reads TGTGCCACCAGCAGGGAACAGGGAACCCAGCATTTT.

This clonotype was seen at least ten times. The chain uses TRBV6-6 and TRBJ2-1; D is unresolved. The CDR3 length is 11 residues. Trimming took 10 bases from V and 5 from J, leaving 9 bases between them. The germline V gene has CDR1 MNHNY and CDR2 SVGAGI (reference sequence). The CDR3 DNA reads as TGTGCCACCTCTAGAAACAATGAGCAGTTCTTC. Its translation: CATSRNNEQFF.

This clonotype turned up a few times. V gene TRBV2 combines with J gene TRBJ1-5; a possible D gene is TRBD1 (5 bases). This CDR3 region has 13 residues. Per germline, CDR1 SNHLY and CDR2 FYNNEI. V was pared by 4 bases and J by 5 bases, with 9 bases between. CDR3 sequence: CASSVREDQPQHF. CDR3 in DNA: TGTGCCAGCAGTGTCAGGGAAGATCAGCCCCAGCATTTT. The entire variable domain, with the rest obtained from reference TRBV2 and TRBJ1-5, is as follows: EPEVTQTPSHQVTQMGQEVILRCVPISNHLYFYWYRQILGQKVEFLVSFYNNEISEKSEIFDDQFSVERPDGSNFTLKIRSTKLEDSAMYFCASSVREDQPQHFGDGTRLSIL.

The V gene is TRBV9, the J gene TRBJ2-5; no reliable D call. The CDR3 runs to 14 residues. CDR1 and CDR2 from the germline V gene are SGDLS and YYNGEE. V was cut by 0 bases and J by 2 bases, with 8 bases left in between. DNA of the CDR3: TGTGCCAGCAGCGTAGCCAGCGCGCAAGAGACCCAGTACTTC. Translated: CASSVASAQETQYF.

This clonotype was detected only a few times. The gene calls are TRBV5-4 and TRBJ2-1; the match to TRBD2 covers 8 bases. V trimming: 4 bases; J trimming: 6 bases; junction bases outside the gene matches: 6. The CDR3 contains 14 residues. CDR1 is SGHNT and CDR2 is YYREEE in the germline V gene (reference sequence). The CDR3 loop reads CASSLPRGGNEQFF. The CDR3 DNA reads TGTGCCAGCAGCCTCCCTCGGGGGGGCAATGAGCAGTTCTTC.

J is TRBJ1-1 and V is TRBV12-3 or TRBV12-4, with D perhaps TRBD1 (6 bases). The CDR3 is 13 amino acids. The ends were cut back, 6 bases at V and 4 bases at J, with 12 bases in the middle. Here the CDR3 DNA reads TGTGCCAGCAGCCCAGGGGTGCGCACTGAAGCTTTCTTT. It translates to CASSPGVRTEAFF.

This clonotype was picked up many times. The chain has TRBV7-2 and TRBJ2-7; D unresolved. The CDR3 extends over 13 amino acids. V lost 5 bases and J lost 6, with 14 bases in between. Germline CDR1 reads SGHTA; CDR2 reads FQGNSA. Here the CDR3 DNA reads TGTGCCAGCAGCCCGTCGACCGTTCGCGAGCAGTACTTC. Translation gives CASSPSTVREQYF.

This chain links TRBV5-5 with TRBJ1-2; 8 bases map to TRBD1. The CDR3 consists of 15 residues. With 0 bases clipped from V and 7 bases from J, the junction kept 8 bases outside the gene matches. Germline V gene sequence: CDR1 SGHKS, CDR2 YYEKEE (reference sequence). The CDR3 reads CASSLGFQGARGYTF. CDR3 DNA sequence: TGTGCCAGCAGCTTGGGCTTTCAGGGGGCGCGTGGCTACACCTTC.

The rearrangement uses TRBV10-3 and TRBJ2-7; 9 bases fit TRBD2. Trimming removed 6 bases from V and 5 bases from J; junction bases left unmatched: 17. Germline V gene data show CDR1 as ENHRY and CDR2 as SYGVKD. The CDR3 is made up of 17 amino acids. The CDR3 spells CAIRRGTTGTSRNEQYF. For the CDR3, the DNA is TGTGCCATCAGGAGGGGAACGACCGGGACTAGCCGGAACGAGCAGTACTTC.

The gene calls are TRBV7-3 and TRBJ2-1; perhaps TRBD2 as D (6 bases). Between the trimmed V and J ends, which lost 5 bases and 0 bases, there was a span of 17 bases. The CDR3 is 17 amino acids. Per the germline V gene, CDR1 is SGHTA and CDR2 is FQGTGA. As DNA, the CDR3 is TGTGCCAGCAGCAGAAGGGGAACCGGGAGCTCCTACAATGAGCAGTTCTTC. Translated: CASSRRGTGSSYNEQFF.

This clonotype was observed a handful of times. The chain combines TRBV18 with TRBJ2-7; the D is unclear. The CDR3 consists of 13 residues. V was shortened by 0 bases and J by 4 bases, with 7 bases between the two germline ends. The germline V gene encodes CDR1 KGHSH and CDR2 LQKENI. CDR3 sequence: CASSPPWSYEQYF. The CDR3 coding sequence is TGTGCCAGCTCACCACCTTGGTCTTACGAGCAGTACTTC.

This clonotype appeared a few times. V gene TRBV18 combines with J gene TRBJ1-5; 8 bases line up with TRBD1. CDR1 is KGHSH, CDR2 LQKENI, per germline. The CDR3 totals 17 residues. The V and J ends lost 2 bases and 3 bases, in that order; junction bases with no gene match: 9. Here the CDR3 DNA reads TGTGCCAGCTCACCAAGAAGAACAGGGGGAGACAATCAGCCCCAGCATTTT. This translates into CASSPRRTGGDNQPQHF.

There are many counts of this clonotype. The chain couples TRBV6-1 to TRBJ2-3; D unresolved. The V gene's germline CDR1 is MNHNS and CDR2 SASEGT. The V and J ends lost 4 bases and 4 bases respectively, with 6 bases between them. The length of the CDR3 is 12 residues. CDR3 in DNA: TGTGCCAGCAGTGTGGGTGCAGATACGCAGTATTTT. Protein sequence: CASSVGADTQYF.

V gene TRBV7-2 combines with J gene TRBJ1-5; D remains ambiguous. CDR1 and CDR2 (germline): SGHTA, FQGNSA. V shed 5 bases and J shed 0 bases, with 11 bases lying between them. The CDR3 covers 15 residues. The CDR3 DNA sequence: TGTGCCAGCAGCGGTGGGTCTTATAGCAATCAGCCCCAGCATTTT. Its translation: CASSGGSYSNQPQHF.